This TCR beta chain was obtained from a study of persistence of HIV-infected CD4 T cells. Study overall: Isolated cells were CMV- and HIV-1 Gag-responding CD4+ T cells.

This clone was seen a few times. Its matching antigen is unknown. Overlapping HIV-1 Gag 15-mer peptides at approximately 1 ug per peptide per mL were used. CD40L/CD69 double-negative CD45RO-high memory CD4+ T cells were collected. Donors were HIV-1-infected adults who began suppressive ART during chronic infection. V shed 4 bases, J shed 7 bases, and the junction held 11 bases outside the gene matches. This CDR3 region has 15 residues. Germline V gene sequence: CDR1 SEHNR, CDR2 FQNEAQ (reference sequence). The libraries were made with immunoSEQ version 4 in survey mode. Using immunoSEQ multiplex PCR, the repertoire was profiled, and TCRdb retains in-frame clones only, with some absent. The sample has some 58,000 clones, roughly 77% seen once. Study results and caveats: CMV- and Gag-responding cells had lower TCRbeta richness than CD3/CD28-responding cells. Rare CMV-responding cells carrying HIV-1 proviruses were not analyzed separately for TCR.

This clonotype was obtained from an adult man with HIV who was CMV-seropositive. The source material was CD4+ T cells sorted from PBMCs after roughly 18-hour stimulation, sampled from a patient who received antiretroviral therapy. The J gene is TRBJ2-7, the V gene TRBV7-9; 9 bases are a match to TRBD1. The CDR3 DNA follows: TGTGCCAGCAGCTGGGGGGACAGGGATTACGGGGAGCAGTACTTC. Its translation is CASSWGDRDYGEQYF.